These 31 T cell receptor beta chains were all obtained from the same sample, sequenced in a study of siplizumab effects on memory and regulatory T cells. Using immunoSEQ multiplex PCR, the repertoire was profiled, and TCRdb retains in-frame clones only, with some absent. Of 40,000 to 45,000 clones in the sample, approximately 88% are singletons; the top ten hold 0.25%. Sequencing was carried out using naive CD4+ T cells sorted from blood. The receptors here all came from a human donor in good health.

This clone was detected only once. The chain couples TRBV6-5 to TRBJ1-5; D ambiguous. Per the germline V gene, CDR1 is MNHEY and CDR2 is SVGAGI. The CDR3 has 16 amino acids. V was shortened by 3 bases and J by 5 bases, with 17 bases between the two germline ends. CDR3 coding DNA: TGTGCCAGCAGTTATGGGAGAGGACCCGGGTATCAGCCCCAGCATTTT. This codes for CASSYGRGPGYQPQHF.

This clone was observed once. The genes are TRBV28 and TRBJ2-1; D remains ambiguous. In germline, CDR1 is MDHEN, CDR2 SYDVKM. With 4 bases removed from V and 8 bases from J, the gap between germline ends came to 15 bases. The CDR3 covers 14 residues. The CDR3 reads CASSSYEELDEQFF. DNA for the CDR3: TGTGCCAGCAGTTCTTATGAGGAGTTGGATGAGCAGTTCTTC.

V usage is TRBV7-8 and J usage is TRBJ1-5; D is undetermined. V shed 1 base and J shed 0 bases, with 4 bases lying between them. From germline, CDR1 is SGHVS and CDR2 FQNEAQ. The CDR3 sequence is 14 residues long. Here the CDR3 reads CASSLGNSNQPQHF. For the CDR3, the DNA is TGTGCCAGCAGCTTAGGAAATAGCAATCAGCCCCAGCATTTT.

This chain links TRBV7-9 with TRBJ2-2; D is possibly TRBD1 (6 bases). Germline V CDR1 and CDR2: SEHNR, FQNEAQ (reference sequence). This CDR3 has 15 residues. V shed 4 bases and J shed 6 bases, with 15 bases lying between them. As DNA, the CDR3 is TGTGCCAGCAGCTCCCCTCTGACAGGAGCCGGGGAGCTGTTTTTT. Translating gives CASSSPLTGAGELFF. The full variable domain, completed using reference TRBV7-9 and TRBJ2-2, is DTGVSQNPRHKITKRGQNVTFRCDPISEHNRLYWYRQTLGQGPEFLTYFQNEAQLEKSRLLSDRFSAERPKGSFSTLEIQRTEQGDSAMYLCASSSPLTGAGELFFGEGSRLTVL.

This chain links TRBV5-4 with TRBJ2-1; no clear D. Per germline, CDR1 SGHNT and CDR2 YYREEE (reference sequence). Trimming took off 0 bases at V and 7 bases at J, with 5 bases between the two ends. The CDR3 contains 12 residues. The DNA for the CDR3 is TGTGCCAGCAGCTTGGATTCTAATGAGCAGTTCTTC. The encoded protein is CASSLDSNEQFF.

The rearrangement uses TRBV19 and TRBJ1-5, with TRBD1 matching over 7 bases. V gave up 4 bases and J gave up 4 bases; unmatched junction bases: 1. From germline, CDR1 is LNHDA and CDR2 SQIVND (reference sequence). The CDR3 totals 13 residues. CDR3 nucleotide sequence: TGTGCCAGTAGTAACAGGGGAAATCAGCCCCAGCATTTT. It specifies CASSNRGNQPQHF.

The V and J genes are TRBV7-8 and TRBJ2-7; tentative D call: TRBD1 (6 bases). Trimming left V 3 bases short and J 4 bases short, with 13 bases between. From germline, CDR1 is SGHVS and CDR2 FQNEAQ. This CDR3 has 14 residues. This CDR3 is CASSFPGAKYEQYF. The CDR3 DNA reads TGTGCCAGCAGCTTCCCAGGGGCTAAATACGAGCAGTACTTC.

This clone occurred once. The chain employs TRBV5-1 and TRBJ2-5; TRBD1 matches at 9 bases. V was clipped by 4 bases and J by 4 bases; unmatched bases: 8. CDR1 and CDR2 from the germline V gene are SGHRS and YFSETQ. The CDR3 is 15 amino acids. The CDR3 nucleotides are TGCGCCAGCAGCGGAAGACAGGGGGTCCCAGAGACCCAGTACTTC. Protein product: CASSGRQGVPETQYF.

The V gene is TRBV10-3, the J gene TRBJ2-7, with TRBD2 as a possible D gene (5 bases). Trimming stripped 10 bases from V and 2 bases from J, with 24 bases between. The germline CDR1 and CDR2 sequences are ENHRY and SYGVKD. The CDR3 has 16 amino acids. The CDR3 DNA reads as TGTGCCACCAAGGCCGCCGGGGTTCGGGTAACCTACGAGCAGTACTTC. This gives the protein CATKAAGVRVTYEQYF.

CDR3 bases: TGTGCCAGCAGCGTACCGGGACAACCTTACACTGAAGCTTTCTTT. This sequence encodes CASSVPGQPYTEAFF. The chain joins TRBV7-9 to TRBJ1-1; D might be TRBD1 (6 bases). Germline loops: CDR1 SEHNR, CDR2 FQNEAQ (reference sequence). Trimming stripped 5 bases from V and 3 bases from J, with 16 bases between. This CDR3 comprises 15 residues.

This rearrangement joins TRBV18 to TRBJ1-2; no firm D call. This CDR3 contains 12 residues. In germline, CDR1 is KGHSH, CDR2 LQKENI. Between the trimmed V and J ends, which lost 4 bases and 4 bases, there was a span of 7 bases. In nucleotides, the CDR3 is TGTGCCAGCTCACTGTCCCTCTATGGCTACACCTTC. Protein: CASSLSLYGYTF. Together with reference TRBV18 and TRBJ1-2, the CDR3 gives the full variable domain: NAGVMQNPRHLVRRRGQEARLRCSPMKGHSHVYWYRQLPEEGLKFMVYLQKENIIDESGMPKERFSAEFPKEGPSILRIQQVVRGDSAAYFCASSLSLYGYTFGSGTRLTVV.

The chain is built from TRBV11-3 and TRBJ2-7; D gene ambiguous. CDR1 and CDR2 from the germline V gene are SGHNT and YENEEA. The germline V and J ends were trimmed by 4 bases and 4 bases, with 8 bases remaining between them. The CDR3 is 12 amino acids. The CDR3 nucleotides are TGTGCCAGCAGCTCGGGTCCTTACGAGCAGTACTTC. Its translation is CASSSGPYEQYF.

A single count supports this clone. J is TRBJ1-3 and V is TRBV4-1; D remains ambiguous. From germline, CDR1 is MGHRA and CDR2 YSYEKL. V lost 1 base and J lost 0, with 7 bases in between. The CDR3 has 15 residues. Here the CDR3 DNA reads TGCGCCAGCAGCCAAGTCGCGGGCTCTGGAAACACCATATATTTT. This gives the protein CASSQVAGSGNTIYF.

This clone was seen once. V is TRBV2 and J is TRBJ2-7, with 7 bases matching TRBD1. The CDR3 spans 14 residues. With V trimmed by 5 bases and J by 3 bases, 7 bases remained unmatched. In germline, CDR1 is SNHLY, CDR2 FYNNEI. The CDR3: CASSIGTAFYEQYF. As DNA, the CDR3 is TGTGCCAGCAGTATAGGGACAGCTTTCTACGAGCAGTACTTC.

The rearrangement uses TRBV5-4 and TRBJ2-5, with TRBD1 matching 11 bases. The germline V gene has CDR1 SGHNT and CDR2 YYREEE (reference sequence). With V trimmed by 3 bases and J by 2 bases, 3 bases remained unmatched. The CDR3 sequence is 15 residues long. The CDR3 loop reads CASSSGDRGQETQYF. CDR3 in DNA: TGTGCCAGCAGCTCGGGGGACAGGGGGCAAGAGACCCAGTACTTC.

J is TRBJ1-1 and V is TRBV19; 7 bases match TRBD1. The ends lost 8 bases at V and 1 base at J; junction bases unmatched: 7. Germline assignment: CDR1 LNHDA and CDR2 SQIVND (reference sequence). CDR3 length: 14 residues. CDR3 protein: CASQPGTANTEAFF. The CDR3 nucleotides read TGTGCCAGTCAACCCGGGACAGCGAACACTGAAGCTTTCTTT. The variable domain in full, with the rest retrieved from reference TRBV19 and TRBJ1-1, is DGGITQSPKYLFRKEGQNVTLSCEQNLNHDAMYWYRQDPGQGLRLIYYSQIVNDFQKGDIAEGYSVSREKKESFPLTVTSAQKNPTAFYLCASQPGTANTEAFFGQGTRLTVV.

This chain joins TRBV11-1 and TRBJ1-1; the D is unclear. Germline CDR1 SGHAT, CDR2 FQDESV (reference sequence). This CDR3 spans 13 amino acids. Trimming left V 2 bases short and J 8 bases short, with 12 bases between. The CDR3 reads CASSLYGVQEAFF. DNA for the CDR3: TGTGCCAGCAGCTTATACGGGGTACAGGAAGCTTTCTTT.

V and J are TRBV7-9 and TRBJ2-3; tentative D call: TRBD2 (5 bases). The V gene lost 6 bases and the J gene lost 8 bases, with 12 bases spanning the gap. In germline, CDR1 is SEHNR, CDR2 FQNEAQ (reference sequence). The CDR3 covers 12 residues. The CDR3 reads CASRPTSVTQYF. Here the CDR3 DNA reads TGTGCCAGCAGACCTACTAGTGTTACGCAGTATTTT.

The J gene is TRBJ1-3, the V gene TRBV30, with D perhaps matching TRBD1 (5 bases). This CDR3 has 16 amino acids. CDR1 and CDR2 from the germline V gene are GTSNPN and SVGIG (reference sequence). V lost 4 bases, J lost 0 bases, and 16 bases lay in between. As DNA, the CDR3 is TGTGCCTGGACCTCCCTCGGGGGGGGCTCTGGAAACACCATATATTTT. Protein sequence: CAWTSLGGGSGNTIYF. Variable domain in full (rest from reference TRBV30 and TRBJ1-3): SQTIHQWPATLVQPVGSPLSLECTVEGTSNPNLYWYRQAAGRGLQLLFYSVGIGQISSEVPQNLSASRPQDRQFILSSKKLLLSDSGFYLCAWTSLGGGSGNTIYFGEGSWLTVV.

Notes on this clone: Mismatch with germline at one junction end may stem from a read error. The rearrangement links TRBV7-9 to TRBJ1-6; D unresolved. Germline V gene data show CDR1 as SEHNR and CDR2 as FQNEAQ (reference sequence). This CDR3 is built from 14 residues. DNA of the CDR3: TGTGCCAGCAGTTTAGAGGGTGGAAATTCACCCCTCCACTTT. It specifies CASSLEGGNSPLHF.

This chain joins TRBV13 and TRBJ2-2; TRBD2 matches at 8 bases. V lost 2 bases, J lost 0 bases, and 5 bases stayed unmatched. CDR1 is PRHDT, CDR2 FYEKMQ, per germline (reference sequence). CDR3 length: 17 residues. CDR3 nucleotide sequence: TGTGCCAGCAGCTTAAATGTCGGGGGGGCGAACACCGGGGAGCTGTTTTTT. Translated, it gives CASSLNVGGANTGELFF. Drawing the rest from reference TRBV13 and TRBJ2-2, the complete variable domain is AAGVIQSPRHLIKEKRETATLKCYPIPRHDTVYWYQQGPGQDPQFLISFYEKMQSDKGSIPDRFSAQQFSDYHSELNMSSLELGDSALYFCASSLNVGGANTGELFFGEGSRLTVL.

The chain couples TRBV19 to TRBJ1-2; possibly TRBD1 for D (5 bases). The CDR3 sequence is 16 residues long. CDR1 and CDR2 (germline): LNHDA, SQIVND (reference sequence). Trimming left V 3 bases short and J 4 bases short, with 18 bases between. Here the CDR3 DNA reads TGTGCCAGTAGTATCGGTCGAGGGAGGGGCTCCTATGGCTACACCTTC. Translated: CASSIGRGRGSYGYTF. Drawing the rest from reference TRBV19 and TRBJ1-2, the complete variable domain is DGGITQSPKYLFRKEGQNVTLSCEQNLNHDAMYWYRQDPGQGLRLIYYSQIVNDFQKGDIAEGYSVSREKKESFPLTVTSAQKNPTAFYLCASSIGRGRGSYGYTFGSGTRLTVV.

The rearrangement uses TRBV5-6 and TRBJ2-3; D gene unclear. Looked up from germline, CDR1 is SGHDT and CDR2 is YYEEEE. The length of the CDR3 is 11 residues. V was trimmed by 2 bases and J by 2 bases, leaving 0 bases between them. CDR3 coding DNA: TGTGCCAGCAGCTTCACAGATACGCAGTATTTT. It specifies CASSFTDTQYF.

This chain uses TRBV18 with TRBJ2-2; D is perhaps TRBD1 (6 bases). CDR3 length: 18 amino acids. V was trimmed by 1 base and J by 0 bases, leaving 15 bases between them. In germline, CDR1 is KGHSH, CDR2 LQKENI. The CDR3 nucleotides are TGTGCCAGCTCACCACGGCGTCAGGGGAGTACGAACACCGGGGAGCTGTTTTTT. It encodes CASSPRRQGSTNTGELFF.

V and J are TRBV27 and TRBJ2-5; TRBD2 matches at 9 bases. Germline V lookup: CDR1 MNHEY, CDR2 SMNVEV (reference sequence). The CDR3 covers 15 residues. J lost 5 bases, V lost 3 bases, and 7 bases had no gene match. CDR3 nucleotides: TGTGCCAGCAGTTTTCGCGGGGGGGCCGCTGAGACCCAGTACTTC. Protein: CASSFRGGAAETQYF.

This clone appeared once. The chain links TRBV28 to TRBJ2-3, with D perhaps assigned TRBD1 or TRBD2 (7 bases each). The CDR3 length is 15 residues. Trimming shortened V by 4 bases and J by 4 bases, and 15 bases separated the two germline ends. The germline V gene encodes CDR1 MDHEN and CDR2 SYDVKM. CDR3 bases: TGTGCCAGCAGTTCTAGCGGAGGGGGCCCAGATACGCAGTATTTT. This codes for CASSSSGGGPDTQYF. The entire variable domain, with the rest obtained from reference TRBV28 and TRBJ2-3, is as follows: DVKVTQSSRYLVKRTGEKVFLECVQDMDHENMFWYRQDPGLGLRLIYFSYDVKMKEKGDIPEGYSVSREKKERFSLILESASTNQTSMYLCASSSSGGGPDTQYFGPGTRLTVL.

This chain connects TRBV2 to TRBJ2-7; a possible D gene is TRBD2 (6 bases). The CDR3 runs to 15 residues. V dropped 2 bases and J dropped 3 bases, with 14 bases sitting between them. Germline CDR1 and CDR2: SNHLY and FYNNEI. The CDR3 is CASSEPPLGGYEQYF. The CDR3 DNA sequence: TGTGCCAGCAGTGAACCGCCCTTGGGAGGCTACGAGCAGTACTTC.

The DNA for the CDR3 is TGTGCCAGTAGGCCCCAGTCAGAAGGCGAGACCCAGTACTTC. It specifies CASRPQSEGETQYF. The rearrangement uses TRBV19 and TRBJ2-5; no clear D gene. This CDR3 is 14 amino acids long. The germline V and J ends were trimmed by 6 bases and 5 bases, with 16 bases remaining between them. In germline, CDR1 is LNHDA, CDR2 SQIVND (reference sequence).

Note on this clone: No conserved phenylalanine or tryptophan ends this CDR3, so it is likely a read error. It is unclear where the CDR3 begins or ends on the DNA, so no DNA is shown, and the CDR3 is as TCRdb lists it. The chain couples TRBV6-1 to TRBJ1-2. The CDR3 region is 11 residues in length, termini included. Germline V lookup: CDR1 MNHNS, CDR2 SASEGT. CDR3 sequence: CASSQTWGFVC.

The chain has TRBV7-2 and TRBJ2-2, with no clear D. CDR1 SGHTA and CDR2 FQGNSA come from the germline V gene. This CDR3 is 14 amino acids long. V lost 2 bases to trimming and J lost 6 bases, with 10 bases between them. DNA for the CDR3: TGTGCCAGCAGCTTACAGCTTTCCGCCGGGGAGCTGTTTTTT. Encoded protein: CASSLQLSAGELFF.

The V gene is TRBV6-5, the J gene TRBJ1-1; TRBD1 matches 8 bases. The CDR3 has 13 amino acids. Germline assignment: CDR1 MNHEY and CDR2 SVGAGI. J lost 4 bases, V lost 10 bases, and 8 bases had no gene match. In DNA form, the CDR3 reads TGTGCCACATACAGGGGGTCTGCCACTGAAGCTTTCTTT. This gives the protein CATYRGSATEAFF.